The TCR beta chain described here comes from a study of T cell responses to AZD1222 COVID-19 vaccine. Study results and limitations: Clonal diversity may have been underestimated in mostly white British donors. Spike-specific TCR breadth rose after two AZD1222 doses, and depth rose as well. Reportedly, close to half of spike-specific TCRs are directed against unmutated variant regions. Baseline antibody screening turned up just a handful of seropositive AZD1222 recipients.

Comments on this clone: Its antigen is unidentified.

Germline CDR1 is MNHEY and CDR2 is SMNVEV (reference sequence). The V and J ends lost 7 bases and 4 bases respectively, with 15 bases between them. The CDR3 contains 14 residues. Sequencing used immunoSEQ multiplex PCR; TCRdb keeps in-frame clones, though not all of them. The sample includes over 85,000 clones, approximately 84% seen only once; the top ten take over 12%. V usage is TRBV27 and J usage is TRBJ2-3; D may be TRBD2 (6 bases). The source was peripheral blood, collected 28 days after the second AZD1222 dose. The origin of this receptor is an adult who received the AZD1222 COVID-19 vaccine. CDR3 nucleotides: TGTGCCAGCAAGATGATTAGCGGACCAGATACGCAGTATTTT. This encodes CASKMISGPDTQYF.